Listed here is a single TCR beta chain. The antigen is undetermined. CDR3 size: 13 residues. V was clipped by 0 bases and J by 1 base, with 4 bases between them. CDR1 is SGDLS and CDR2 is YYNGEE in the germline V gene. The data originate from a study of a mutant IDH1 vaccine in newly diagnosed glioma. About the research overall: The earlier regimen, radiotherapy, temozolomide, or both, was most often both.

Sequencing was performed with immunoSEQ multiplex PCR; in TCRdb, only in-frame clones are kept and a portion is missing. The sample yields roughly 70,000 clones, 80% to 90% seen once. Study-level points and caveats: Patients showed vaccine-induced immune responses at a rate of under 95%.

Time point: baseline, week 1 (first vaccination visit). The treatment was: pre-vaccination baseline after standard-of-care therapy. Each donor presented with a new WHO grade 3 or 4 astrocytoma that tested IDH1-mutant and showed ATRX loss. The chain recombines TRBV9 with TRBJ1-1; D call uncertain. The sample in question was PBMCs, obtained from a glioma patient treated with radiotherapy, temozolomide or both. The clonotype comes from a man aged 30-40 years with glioma. As DNA, the CDR3 is TGTGCCAGCAGCGTAGGTCCGAACACTGAAGCTTTCTTT. Its protein is CASSVGPNTEAFF.